This TCR beta chain was obtained from a study of beta chain features in type 1 diabetes. Expressed TCRB transcripts were sequenced after all isolated RNA was converted to cDNA. Data came from immunoSEQ multiplex PCR; TCRdb stores just in-frame clones and leaves some out. The table records roughly 350,000 clones, approximately 11% of them present only once. Per germline, CDR1 LGHNA and CDR2 YNFKEQ. With V trimmed by 2 bases and J by 2 bases, 5 bases remained unmatched. The CDR3 consists of 15 residues. The rearrangement uses TRBV4-2 and TRBJ1-2; 7 bases match TRBD1. This clonotype was sampled from a woman aged 25 to 39 in good health. Sequencing was done on a sample of naive CD4+ T cells from blood. CDR3 amino acids: CASSQLQGTNYGYTF. As DNA, the CDR3 is TGTGCCAGCAGCCAACTACAGGGGACCAACTATGGCTACACCTTC.